This T cell receptor beta chain was retrieved from a study of blood T cell repertoires in COVID-19. Across the study: Both acute and convalescent COVID-19 samples were obtained from the United States, Italy and Spain. PBMCs, B-cell-depleted T cells, or T cells were the source of the cDNA or gDNA that made up the material.

How the authors handled the data: Amplification with reference gene primers provided the estimates of nucleated cell counts. TCRdb's copy holds only in-frame clones and misses some; the assay was immunoSEQ multiplex PCR. V, J and clone size are taken as reported in that table, and D and trimming were inferred from the DNA itself. The sample shows 200,000 to 300,000 clones, more than 75% of them seen only once. CDR1 is SGHNT and CDR2 is YYREEE in the germline V gene (reference sequence). This CDR3 region has 15 residues. The V end was cut by 0 bases, the J end by 1 base, with 10 bases between. The sample taken for sequencing was peripheral blood. This TCR was recovered from a woman aged 30 to 39 who had recovered from COVID-19. This chain connects TRBV5-4 to TRBJ2-5; D not resolved. This CDR3 is CASSLEWQAQETQYF. The CDR3 nucleotides read TGTGCCAGCAGCTTGGAATGGCAGGCCCAAGAGACCCAGTACTTC. Combining the CDR3 with reference TRBV5-4 and TRBJ2-5 gives the whole variable domain ETGVTQSPTHLIKTRGQQVTLRCSSQSGHNTVSWYQQALGQGPQFIFQYYREEENGRGNFPPRFSGLQFPNYSSELNVNALELDDSALYLCASSLEWQAQETQYFGPGTRLLVL.